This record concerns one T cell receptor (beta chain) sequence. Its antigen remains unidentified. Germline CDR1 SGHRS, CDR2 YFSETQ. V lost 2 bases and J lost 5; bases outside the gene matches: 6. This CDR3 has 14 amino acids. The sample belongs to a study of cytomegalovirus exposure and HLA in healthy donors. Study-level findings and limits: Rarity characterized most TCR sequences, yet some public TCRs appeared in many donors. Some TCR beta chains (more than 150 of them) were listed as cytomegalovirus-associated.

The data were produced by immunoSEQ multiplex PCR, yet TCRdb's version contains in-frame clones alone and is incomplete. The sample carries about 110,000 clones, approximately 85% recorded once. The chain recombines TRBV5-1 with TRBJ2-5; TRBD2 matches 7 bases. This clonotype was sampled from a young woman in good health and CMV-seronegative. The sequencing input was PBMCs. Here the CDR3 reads CASSLTQGGETQYF. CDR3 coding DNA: TGCGCCAGCAGCTTAACTCAGGGAGGGGAGACCCAGTACTTC.